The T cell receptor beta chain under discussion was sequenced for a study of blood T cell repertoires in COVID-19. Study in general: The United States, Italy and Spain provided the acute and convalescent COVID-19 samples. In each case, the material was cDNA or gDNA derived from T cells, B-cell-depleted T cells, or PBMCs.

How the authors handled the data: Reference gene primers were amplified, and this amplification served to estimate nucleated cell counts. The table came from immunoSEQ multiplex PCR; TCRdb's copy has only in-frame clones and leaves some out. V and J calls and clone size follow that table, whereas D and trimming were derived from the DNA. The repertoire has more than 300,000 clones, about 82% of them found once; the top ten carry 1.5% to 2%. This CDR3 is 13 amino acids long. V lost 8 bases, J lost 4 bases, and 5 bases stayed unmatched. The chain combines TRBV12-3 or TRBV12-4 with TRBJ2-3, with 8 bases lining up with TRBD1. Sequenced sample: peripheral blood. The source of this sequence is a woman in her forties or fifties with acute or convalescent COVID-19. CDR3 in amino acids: CASGQGAADTQYF. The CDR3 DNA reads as TGTGCCAGCGGGCAGGGGGCCGCAGATACGCAGTATTTT.